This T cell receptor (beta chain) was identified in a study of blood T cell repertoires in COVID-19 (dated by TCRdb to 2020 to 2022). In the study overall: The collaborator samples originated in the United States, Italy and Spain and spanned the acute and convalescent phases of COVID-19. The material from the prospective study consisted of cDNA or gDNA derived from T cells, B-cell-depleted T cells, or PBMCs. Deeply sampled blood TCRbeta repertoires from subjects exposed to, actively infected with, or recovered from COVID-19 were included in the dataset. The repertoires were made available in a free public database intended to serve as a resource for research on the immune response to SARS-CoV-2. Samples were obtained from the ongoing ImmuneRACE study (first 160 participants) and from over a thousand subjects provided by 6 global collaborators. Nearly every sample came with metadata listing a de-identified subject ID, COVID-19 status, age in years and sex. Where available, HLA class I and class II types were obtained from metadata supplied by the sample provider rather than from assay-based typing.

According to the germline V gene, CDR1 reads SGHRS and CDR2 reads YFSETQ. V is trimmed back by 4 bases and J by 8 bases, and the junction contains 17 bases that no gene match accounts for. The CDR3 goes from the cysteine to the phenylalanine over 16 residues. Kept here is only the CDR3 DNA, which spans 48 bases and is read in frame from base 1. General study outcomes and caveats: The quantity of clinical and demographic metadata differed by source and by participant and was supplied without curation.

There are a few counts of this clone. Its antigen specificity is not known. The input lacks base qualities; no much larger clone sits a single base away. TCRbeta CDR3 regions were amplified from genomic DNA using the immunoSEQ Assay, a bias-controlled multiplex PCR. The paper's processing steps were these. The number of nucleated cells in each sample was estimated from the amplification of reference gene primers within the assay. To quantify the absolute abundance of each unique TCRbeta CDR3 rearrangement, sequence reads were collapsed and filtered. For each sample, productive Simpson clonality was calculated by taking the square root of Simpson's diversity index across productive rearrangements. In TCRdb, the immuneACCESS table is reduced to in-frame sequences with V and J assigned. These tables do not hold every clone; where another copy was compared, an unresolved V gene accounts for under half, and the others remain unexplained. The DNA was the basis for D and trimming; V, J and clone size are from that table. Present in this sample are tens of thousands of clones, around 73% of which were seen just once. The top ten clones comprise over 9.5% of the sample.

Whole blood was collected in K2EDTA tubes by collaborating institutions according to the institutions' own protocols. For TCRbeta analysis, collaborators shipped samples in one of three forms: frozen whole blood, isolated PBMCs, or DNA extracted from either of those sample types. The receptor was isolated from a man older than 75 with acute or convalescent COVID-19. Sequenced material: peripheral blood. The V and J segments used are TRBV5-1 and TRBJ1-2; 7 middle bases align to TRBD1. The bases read TGCGCCAGCAGCCCCTTTGGCGGACAGGCCCCAGCCGGCTACACCTTC. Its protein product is CASSPFGGQAPAGYTF.